The next 2 T cell receptor beta chains were all read from a single sample in a study of T cell changes during pregnancy in multiple sclerosis. Assay used: immunoSEQ multiplex PCR; TCRdb lists only in-frame clones, some missing. The profile shows 40,000 to 55,000 clones, around 90% of them singletons. The sample in question was CD4+ T cells from peripheral blood mononuclear cells, obtained before pregnancy. Source of these receptors: a female donor with multiple sclerosis, enrolled in a pregnancy study.

The chain recombines TRBV28 with TRBJ1-1; maybe TRBD1 (6 bases). Germline V gives CDR1 MDHEN, CDR2 SYDVKM. Trimming cost V 4 bases and J 0 bases, with 12 bases left between them. CDR3 size: 15 residues. The CDR3 is CASSSGTLMNTEAFF. DNA of the CDR3: TGTGCCAGCAGTTCCGGGACACTTATGAACACTGAAGCTTTCTTT. The whole variable domain, filled in from reference TRBV28 and TRBJ1-1, reads DVKVTQSSRYLVKRTGEKVFLECVQDMDHENMFWYRQDPGLGLRLIYFSYDVKMKEKGDIPEGYSVSREKKERFSLILESASTNQTSMYLCASSSGTLMNTEAFFGQGTRLTVV.

The rearrangement links TRBV19 to TRBJ2-5; 16 positions agree with TRBD2. Trimming took 3 bases from V and 2 from J; bases not matched to a gene: 3. The CDR3 spans 17 residues. The germline CDR1 and CDR2 sequences are LNHDA and SQIVND (reference sequence). CDR3 protein: CASSMGTSGRVQETQYF. The DNA of the CDR3 is TGTGCCAGTAGTATGGGGACTAGCGGGAGGGTACAAGAGACCCAGTACTTC.